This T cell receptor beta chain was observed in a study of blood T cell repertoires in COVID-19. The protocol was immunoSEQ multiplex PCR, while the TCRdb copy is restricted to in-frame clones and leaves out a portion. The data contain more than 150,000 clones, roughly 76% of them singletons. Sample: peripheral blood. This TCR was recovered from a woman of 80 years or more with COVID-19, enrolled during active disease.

The CDR3 coding sequence is TGTGCCAGCAGCCTTGGACAGGGGGCGGGAAACACCATATATTTT. This translates into CASSLGQGAGNTIYF. The rearrangement links TRBV11-2 to TRBJ1-3; 11 positions agree with TRBD1. This CDR3 comprises 15 residues. J gave up 4 bases and V 5 bases, and 4 bases lay outside the gene matches. Germline loops: CDR1 SGHAT, CDR2 FQNNGV.